The TCR beta chain under discussion was sequenced for a study of PD-1 blockade in mismatch repair-deficient tumors. Overall study context: All were previously treated, progressing patients with around 12 mismatch repair-deficient cancer types. Study results and limitations: Tumor-resident clones, often absent from pretreatment blood, expanded after pembrolizumab and then contracted.

The CDR3 is 13 residues long. CDR1 is LGHNA, CDR2 YSLEER, per germline. Trimming shortened V by 4 bases and J by 2 bases, and 8 bases separated the two germline ends. Mismatch repair deficiency was confirmed in all patients, by PCR or immunohistochemistry. A few pembrolizumab responders had their TCRs sequenced. With regard to this clone: As yet, its antigen is unknown.

Profiling relied on immunoSEQ multiplex PCR, and the TCRdb table lists in-frame clones only, not all of them. Of 45,000 to 55,000 clones in the sample, more than 65% are singletons; the top ten hold less than 9%. The gene calls are TRBV4-3 and TRBJ1-2; D possibly corresponds to TRBD1 (5 bases). The sequencing used peripheral blood, collected 20 weeks after starting pembrolizumab. This sequence originates from an adult with mismatch repair-deficient cancer. CDR3 DNA sequence: TGCGCCAGCAGCCGAGAGGGGAACTATGGCTACACCTTC. It is translated as CASSREGNYGYTF.